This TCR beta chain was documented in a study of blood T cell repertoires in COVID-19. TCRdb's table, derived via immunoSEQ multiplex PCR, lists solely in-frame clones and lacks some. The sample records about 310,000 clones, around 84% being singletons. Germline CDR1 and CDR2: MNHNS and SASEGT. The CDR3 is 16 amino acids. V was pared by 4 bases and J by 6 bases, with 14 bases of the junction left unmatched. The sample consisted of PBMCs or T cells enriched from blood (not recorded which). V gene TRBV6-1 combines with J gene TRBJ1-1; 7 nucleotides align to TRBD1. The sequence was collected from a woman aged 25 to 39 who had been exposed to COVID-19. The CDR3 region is CASSVDHIRGMSEAFF. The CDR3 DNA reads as TGTGCCAGCAGTGTTGACCACATCAGGGGGATGTCTGAAGCTTTCTTT.